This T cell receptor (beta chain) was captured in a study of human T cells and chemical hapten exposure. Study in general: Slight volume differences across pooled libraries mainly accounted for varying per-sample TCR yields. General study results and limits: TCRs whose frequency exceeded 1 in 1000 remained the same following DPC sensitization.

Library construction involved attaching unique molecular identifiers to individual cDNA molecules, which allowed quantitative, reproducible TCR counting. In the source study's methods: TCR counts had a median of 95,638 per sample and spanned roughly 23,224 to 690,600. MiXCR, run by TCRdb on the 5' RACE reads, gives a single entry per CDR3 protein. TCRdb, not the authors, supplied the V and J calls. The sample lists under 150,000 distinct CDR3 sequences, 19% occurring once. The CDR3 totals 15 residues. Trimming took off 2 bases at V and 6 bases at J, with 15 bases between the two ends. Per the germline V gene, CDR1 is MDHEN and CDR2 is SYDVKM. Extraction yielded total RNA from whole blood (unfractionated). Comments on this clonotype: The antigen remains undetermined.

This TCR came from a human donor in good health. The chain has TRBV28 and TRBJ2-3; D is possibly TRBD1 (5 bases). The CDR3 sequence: CASSLPGNGWDTQYF. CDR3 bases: TGTGCCAGCAGTTTACCAGGGAACGGTTGGGATACGCAGTATTTT.